These 12 T cell receptor beta chains were all obtained from the same sample, sequenced in a study of blood T cell repertoires in COVID-19. TCRdb keeps only in-frame clones here, not all; method: immunoSEQ multiplex PCR. Of fewer than 150,000 clones detected, about nine tenths appear once; the ten largest clones hold under 12%. Material for sequencing was peripheral blood. Receptor source: a man aged 45-65 years with active or convalescent COVID-19.

The rearrangement joins TRBV5-6 to TRBJ2-7; 11 nucleotides line up with TRBD2. CDR1 is SGHDT and CDR2 is YYEEEE in the germline V gene. V shed 3 bases, J shed 6 bases, and the junction held 8 bases outside the gene matches. The CDR3 totals 15 residues. As DNA, the CDR3 is TGTGCCAGCAGCTCAACCCTAGCGGGAGGTGGCGAGCAGTACTTC. Translating gives CASSSTLAGGGEQYF.

This chain connects TRBV19 to TRBJ2-3; D remains ambiguous. The CDR3 has 16 amino acids. V was shortened by 0 bases and J by 0 bases, with 10 bases between the two germline ends. Germline V gene data show CDR1 as LNHDA and CDR2 as SQIVND (reference sequence). The CDR3 spells CASSIDPPGSTDTQYF. In DNA form, the CDR3 reads TGTGCCAGTAGTATAGATCCCCCAGGTAGCACAGATACGCAGTATTTT.

This chain connects TRBV28 to TRBJ1-3; D is possibly TRBD1 (5 bases). CDR1 and CDR2 from the germline V gene are MDHEN and SYDVKM. CDR3 length: 16 residues. V lost 1 base and J lost 0, with 10 bases in between. CDR3 region: CASSLFTGTSGNTIYF. CDR3 in DNA: TGTGCCAGCAGTTTATTTACAGGAACCTCTGGAAACACCATATATTTT.

The CDR3 DNA reads TGCAGCGGTAGACTAGCGGGAGTGAGCGGGGAGCTGTTTTTT. Translating gives CSGRLAGVSGELFF. V gene TRBV29-1 combines with J gene TRBJ2-2, with 12 positions matching TRBD2. The germline V gene encodes CDR1 SQVTM and CDR2 ANQGSEA. After removal of 7 bases from V and 7 bases from J, the junction contained 7 bases not matched to a gene. The CDR3 has 14 amino acids.

This rearrangement joins TRBV6-2 or TRBV6-3 to TRBJ2-7; TRBD2 aligns across 8 bases. The CDR3 runs 14 residues. The V segment lost 5 bases and the J segment 2 bases; nucleotides outside the gene matches: 5. The V gene's germline CDR1 is MNHEY and CDR2 SVGEGT. CDR3 sequence reads: CASSPLGLAYEQYF. The CDR3 DNA sequence: TGTGCCAGCAGTCCCCTGGGACTAGCCTACGAGCAGTACTTC.

The rearrangement joins TRBV7-9 to TRBJ2-1, with D tentatively TRBD2 (5 bases). The V end was cut by 5 bases, the J end by 6 bases, with 8 bases between. This CDR3 contains 12 residues. Germline loops: CDR1 SEHNR, CDR2 FQNEAQ (reference sequence). Written as DNA, the CDR3 is TGTGCCAGCAGCCGCACTAGCAATGAGCAGTTCTTC. This gives the protein CASSRTSNEQFF.

This clone was observed once. The rearrangement uses TRBV7-8 and TRBJ2-7; 8 bases are a match to TRBD2. Trimming cost V 5 bases and J 0 bases; bases outside gene matches: 3. The CDR3 is 14 amino acids. The germline V gene encodes CDR1 SGHVS and CDR2 FQNEAQ. The CDR3 DNA is TGTGCCAGCAGCCAGACTAGCGCCTCCTACGAGCAGTACTTC. It specifies CASSQTSASYEQYF.

In nucleotides, the CDR3 is TGTGCCAGCAGTCCCCGACAGTCACCCTCCGCCCAAAAACTGTTTTTT. Amino acid sequence: CASSPRQSPSAQKLFF. This sequence joins TRBV28 and TRBJ1-4, with D possibly being TRBD1 (5 bases). The germline V and J ends were trimmed by 5 bases and 9 bases, with 22 bases remaining between them. The CDR3 spans 16 residues. CDR1 and CDR2 from the germline V gene are MDHEN and SYDVKM.

J is TRBJ2-7 and V is TRBV5-4; 7 bases are shared with TRBD2. Trimming at V came to 0 bases and at J to 0 bases, leaving 3 bases not matched to a gene. The CDR3 extends over 15 amino acids. Germline-derived CDR1 and CDR2 are SGHNT and YYREEE (reference sequence). CDR3 sequence: CASSLAGGSSYEQYF. The CDR3 DNA reads as TGTGCCAGCAGCTTGGCCGGGGGGAGCTCCTACGAGCAGTACTTC.

The rearrangement links TRBV4-1 to TRBJ2-3, with D possibly matching TRBD2 (7 bases). The V end was cut by 0 bases, the J end by 2 bases, with 15 bases between. This CDR3 has 17 amino acids. Germline CDR1 is MGHRA and CDR2 is YSYEKL. The CDR3 loop reads CASSQDGTGTTTDTQYF. In DNA form, the CDR3 reads TGCGCCAGCAGCCAAGATGGAACAGGGACTACCACAGATACGCAGTATTTT.

The rearrangement uses TRBV19 and TRBJ2-4; no reliable D call. V lost 0 bases and J lost 0, with 15 bases in between. Germline CDR1 reads LNHDA; CDR2 reads SQIVND (reference sequence). CDR3 size: 18 residues. CDR3 nucleotide sequence: TGTGCCAGTAGTATAGATGGCGGATTTCGCGAAGCCAAAAACATTCAGTACTTC. This encodes CASSIDGGFREAKNIQYF. The complete variable domain, with remaining parts taken from reference TRBV19 and TRBJ2-4, reads DGGITQSPKYLFRKEGQNVTLSCEQNLNHDAMYWYRQDPGQGLRLIYYSQIVNDFQKGDIAEGYSVSREKKESFPLTVTSAQKNPTAFYLCASSIDGGFREAKNIQYFGAGTRLSVL.

This clone appeared a single time. The V and J genes are TRBV19 and TRBJ1-5, with 9 bases fitting TRBD1. The CDR3 extends over 14 amino acids. CDR1 and CDR2 from the germline V gene are LNHDA and SQIVND (reference sequence). Germline trimming cut 10 bases from V and 2 bases from J; bases unmatched to any gene: 6. CDR3 nucleotide sequence: TGTGCCATTGCGACAGGGGGAGGCAATCAGCCCCAGCATTTT. Translation gives CAIATGGGNQPQHF.